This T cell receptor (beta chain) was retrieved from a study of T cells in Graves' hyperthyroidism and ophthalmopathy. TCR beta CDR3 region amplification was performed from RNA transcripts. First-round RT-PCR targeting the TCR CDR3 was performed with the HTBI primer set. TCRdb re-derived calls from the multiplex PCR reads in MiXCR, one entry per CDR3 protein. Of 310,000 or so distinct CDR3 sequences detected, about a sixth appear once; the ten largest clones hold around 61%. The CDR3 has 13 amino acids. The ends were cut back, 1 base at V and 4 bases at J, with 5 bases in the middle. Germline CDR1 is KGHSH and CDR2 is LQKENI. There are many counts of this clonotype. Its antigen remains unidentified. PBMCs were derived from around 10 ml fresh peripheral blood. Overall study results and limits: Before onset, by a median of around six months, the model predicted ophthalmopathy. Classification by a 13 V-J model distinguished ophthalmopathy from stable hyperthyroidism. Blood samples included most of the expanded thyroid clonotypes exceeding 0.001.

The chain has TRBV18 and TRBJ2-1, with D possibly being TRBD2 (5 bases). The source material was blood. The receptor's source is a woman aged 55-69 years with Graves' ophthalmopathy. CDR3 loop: CASSPREYNEQFF. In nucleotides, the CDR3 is TGTGCCAGCTCACCACGGGAGTACAATGAGCAGTTCTTC.